This T cell receptor beta chain stems from a study of T cell responses to AZD1222 COVID-19 vaccine. General study results and limits: Spike regions recognized by vaccine-associated CD4 TCRs spanned the protein, led by 160-218 and 743-854. Elevations in Spike-specific TCR breadth and depth followed administration of two AZD1222 doses. Most donors were white British and more were female, and clonal diversity was possibly underestimated.

This clone appeared a few times. Its antigen is currently unknown. Generated by immunoSEQ multiplex PCR, the TCRdb table keeps only in-frame clones and is missing some. The sample has fewer than 120,000 clones, 81% seen once; the top ten hold 3.5% to 5.5%. The sequencing used peripheral blood, collected on day 0 of AZD1222 vaccination. The TCR was taken from an adult in good health.

CDR3: CASSGLVGNTIYF. CDR3 DNA sequence: TGCGCCAGCAGCGGACTAGTCGGAAACACCATATATTTT. The chain links TRBV4-1 to TRBJ1-3; D is unresolved. The CDR3 totals 13 residues. Trimming shortened V by 5 bases and J by 4 bases, and 9 bases separated the two germline ends. CDR1 is MGHRA and CDR2 is YSYEKL in the germline V gene.